This TCR beta chain is from a study of neurological immune-mediated disorders. Germline V gives CDR1 KGHSH, CDR2 LQKENI. The CDR3 consists of 13 residues. V gave up 3 bases and J gave up 5 bases, with 9 bases separating them. This clonotype has at least ten counts. No antigen is known for it. Synthesis of cDNA was carried out by template-switch 5'RACE. The reaction used 10-nucleotide random UMIs. TCRdb used MiXCR to reprocess the 5' RACE reads, holding one entry per CDR3 protein. The sample holds about 62,000 distinct CDR3 sequences, under 5.5% seen once. Findings and limits, study-wide: In HTLV-1-associated myelopathy, TCR clonal expansion was greatest, and in multiple sclerosis it was least, below healthy controls. For the multiple sclerosis repertoire cluster, no association with any clinical or MRI feature was found. According to phylogenetic grouping, one related-CDR3 cluster, a possible signature, contained the repertoires of 18 of 34 multiple sclerosis patients.

This chain joins TRBV18 and TRBJ2-3, with a tentative D call TRBD1 (5 bases). The sample consisted of PBMCs. The sequence was obtained from a woman aged 50 to 60 with multiple sclerosis. CDR3 coding DNA: TGTGCCAGCTCACCGAAGACAGTAGATACGCAGTATTTT. Its translation: CASSPKTVDTQYF.